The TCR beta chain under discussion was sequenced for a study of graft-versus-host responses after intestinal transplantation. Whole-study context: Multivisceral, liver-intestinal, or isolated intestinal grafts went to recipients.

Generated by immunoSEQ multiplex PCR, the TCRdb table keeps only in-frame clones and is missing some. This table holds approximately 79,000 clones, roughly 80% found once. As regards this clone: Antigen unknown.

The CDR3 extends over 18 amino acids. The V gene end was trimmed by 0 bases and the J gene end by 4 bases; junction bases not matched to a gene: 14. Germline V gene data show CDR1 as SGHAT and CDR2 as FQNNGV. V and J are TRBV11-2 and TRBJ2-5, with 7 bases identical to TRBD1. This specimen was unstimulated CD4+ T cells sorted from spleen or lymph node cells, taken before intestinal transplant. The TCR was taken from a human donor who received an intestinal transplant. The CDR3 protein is CASSLDRTGRGIRETQYF. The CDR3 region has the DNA TGTGCCAGCAGCTTAGATCGTACCGGCAGGGGGATTCGAGAGACCCAGTACTTC.